This TCR beta chain was identified during a study of cytomegalovirus exposure and HLA in healthy donors. This CDR3 has 15 residues. V dropped 2 bases and J dropped 5 bases, with 13 bases sitting between them. The germline V gene encodes CDR1 MGHRA and CDR2 YSYEKL. A multiplex PCR was run with 60 Vbeta primers and 13 Jbeta primers. Clones were sequenced by immunoSEQ multiplex PCR, and TCRdb holds only the in-frame ones, with some missing. The table lists 150,000 to 200,000 clones, 80% to 90% of them singletons. The receptor comes from a woman under 30 in good health and CMV-seronegative. The sequencing input was PBMCs. The chain couples TRBV4-1 to TRBJ1-3; a weak D match, TRBD1 (5 bases). The CDR3 DNA reads as TGCGCCAGCAGCCAACCGGGGACTTCACGAAACACCATATATTTT. Protein: CASSQPGTSRNTIYF.